A single sample gave rise to the 21 T cell receptor beta chains below, sequenced in a study of blood T cell repertoires in COVID-19. TCRdb's table, derived via immunoSEQ multiplex PCR, lists solely in-frame clones and lacks some. Counted here are around 430,000 clones, around nine tenths occurring once; the ten biggest clones make up 10%. The specimen was PBMCs or T cells enriched from blood (not recorded which). These receptors were taken from a woman between 50 and 59 years old who had recovered from COVID-19.

This clone was seen just once. The V and J genes are TRBV4-1 and TRBJ1-4; D remains unclear. This CDR3 spans 16 amino acids. Per the germline V gene, CDR1 is MGHRA and CDR2 is YSYEKL. Trimming stripped 1 base from V and 8 bases from J, with 17 bases between. The CDR3 DNA is TGCGCCAGCAGCCAAGGGCCCCAAGAGCTAGGAGAAAAACTGTTTTTT. The encoded protein is CASSQGPQELGEKLFF.

This chain connects TRBV5-1 to TRBJ2-1; 12 bases fit TRBD2. V dropped 0 bases and J dropped 6; count of bases not matched to a gene: 4. CDR3 size: 16 residues. Germline CDR1 is SGHRS and CDR2 is YFSETQ. CDR3 residues: CASSLDTSGGSNEQFF. The CDR3 DNA is TGCGCCAGCAGCTTGGATACTAGCGGGGGGTCCAATGAGCAGTTCTTC.

This rearrangement joins TRBV11-3 to TRBJ1-2, with a weak D call TRBD1 (5 bases). V was trimmed by 0 bases and J by 9 bases, leaving 23 bases between them. Germline V gene lookup returns CDR1 SGHNT and CDR2 YENEEA. The CDR3 runs to 17 residues. CDR3 nucleotide sequence: TGTGCCAGCAGCTTAGATCCAAAGAGTCCGGGAGGGGCAAGCTACACCTTC. Amino acid sequence: CASSLDPKSPGGASYTF.

The J gene is TRBJ1-1, the V gene TRBV29-1; 8 positions agree with TRBD1. This CDR3 contains 15 residues. The germline V gene has CDR1 SQVTM and CDR2 ANQGSEA. The DNA for the CDR3 is TGCAGTTTTAAGGACCCAGGGGGCCCGAACACTGAAGCTTTCTTT. It yields the protein CSFKDPGGPNTEAFF.

The chain recombines TRBV19 with TRBJ2-3; 7 bases match TRBD1. The junction had 10 bases not matched to a gene; V was cut back by 8 bases and J by 5 bases. Germline assignment: CDR1 LNHDA and CDR2 SQIVND (reference sequence). This CDR3 comprises 14 residues. CDR3 coding DNA: TGTGCCAGTGGGCCGGGACAGCTTGTAGATACGCAGTATTTT. Its translation is CASGPGQLVDTQYF.

This sequence joins TRBV28 and TRBJ2-7; D may be TRBD2 (7 bases). The CDR3 loop spans 13 amino acids. V was clipped by 10 bases and J by 4 bases, with 17 bases between them. Germline V gives CDR1 MDHEN, CDR2 SYDVKM. The CDR3 here is CAISPAGAYEQYF. CDR3 nucleotides: TGTGCCATCTCCCCGGCGGGGGCTTACGAGCAGTACTTC.

This clone was counted a single time. The chain couples TRBV15 to TRBJ1-1, with D tentatively TRBD1 (5 bases). Germline V lookup: CDR1 LNHNV, CDR2 YYDKDF (reference sequence). Trimming pared 5 bases from V and 2 bases from J, leaving 18 bases between. This CDR3 contains 16 residues. CDR3 protein: CATSGGEGDGNTEAFF. CDR3 sequence (DNA): TGTGCCACCAGCGGGGGGGAGGGAGACGGAAACACTGAAGCTTTCTTT.

The rearrangement links TRBV4-3 to TRBJ1-2, with 7 bases lining up with TRBD1. Germline V CDR1 and CDR2: LGHNA, YSLEER. CDR3 length: 14 residues. V shed 1 base, J shed 2 bases, and the junction held 1 base outside the gene matches. The CDR3 sequence is CASSQGTGNYGYTF. The CDR3, as DNA: TGCGCCAGCAGCCAAGGGACAGGAAACTATGGCTACACCTTC.

The rearrangement links TRBV2 to TRBJ2-6; 8 bases map to TRBD1. V gave up 6 bases and J gave up 0 bases; unmatched junction bases: 1. The germline V gene has CDR1 SNHLY and CDR2 FYNNEI. This CDR3 is 15 amino acids long. The CDR3 loop reads CASRDRASGANVLTF. The DNA for the CDR3 is TGTGCCAGCAGGGACAGGGCCTCTGGGGCCAACGTCCTGACTTTC. Based on the CDR3 plus reference TRBV2 and TRBJ2-6, the full variable domain is EPEVTQTPSHQVTQMGQEVILRCVPISNHLYFYWYRQILGQKVEFLVSFYNNEISEKSEIFDDQFSVERPDGSNFTLKIRSTKLEDSAMYFCASRDRASGANVLTFGAGSRLTVL.

In DNA, the CDR3 is TGCAGCGTTGTGGCGGGGCTGGAGTATGGCTACACCTTC. It yields the protein CSVVAGLEYGYTF. The chain recombines TRBV29-1 with TRBJ1-2, with a possible D match to TRBD1 (5 bases). V was pared by 4 bases and J by 5 bases, with 14 bases between. CDR3 size: 13 residues. From germline, CDR1 is SQVTM and CDR2 ANQGSEA.

This clone came up a few times. Other DNA sequences of this sample code for an identical CDR3. V is TRBV18 and J is TRBJ1-2; D possibly corresponds to TRBD1 (5 bases). Germline V gene lookup returns CDR1 KGHSH and CDR2 LQKENI. This CDR3 comprises 14 residues. Trimming removed 0 bases at V and 2 bases at J, with 7 bases between. This CDR3 is CASSPPAGNYGYTF. CDR3 nucleotides: TGTGCCAGCTCACCACCCGCAGGGAACTATGGCTACACCTTC. Combining the CDR3 with reference TRBV18 and TRBJ1-2 gives the whole variable domain NAGVMQNPRHLVRRRGQEARLRCSPMKGHSHVYWYRQLPEEGLKFMVYLQKENIIDESGMPKERFSAEFPKEGPSILRIQQVVRGDSAAYFCASSPPAGNYGYTFGSGTRLTVV.

This chain connects TRBV5-5 to TRBJ1-6, with a tentative D call TRBD1 (5 bases). CDR3 size: 15 residues. V was shortened by 6 bases and J by 10 bases, with 20 bases between the two germline ends. Germline loops: CDR1 SGHKS, CDR2 YYEKEE (reference sequence). CDR3 nucleotides: TGTGCCAGCACCCCCCTTGCCCGAAGGGGCTCACCCCTCCACTTT. Encoded protein: CASTPLARRGSPLHF.

V gene TRBV9 combines with J gene TRBJ2-3; TRBD2 aligns across 8 bases. The length of the CDR3 is 17 residues. The germline V gene encodes CDR1 SGDLS and CDR2 YYNGEE. V dropped 0 bases and J dropped 2; count of bases not matched to a gene: 8. CDR3 loop: CASSVVLGGGPTDTQYF. The DNA of the CDR3 is TGTGCCAGCAGCGTAGTGCTTGGCGGGGGGCCCACAGATACGCAGTATTTT.

J is TRBJ1-5 and V is TRBV2; D is ambiguous. Looked up from germline, CDR1 is SNHLY and CDR2 is FYNNEI. Trimming cost V 5 bases and J 6 bases, with 20 bases left between them. The CDR3 sequence is 16 residues long. The CDR3 nucleotides read TGTGCCAGCAGTCAGGACGGGCGGGTTCCCAGTCAGCCCCAGCATTTT. The encoded protein is CASSQDGRVPSQPQHF.

V gene TRBV2 combines with J gene TRBJ1-2; D ambiguous. V gave up 3 bases and J gave up 3 bases, with 8 bases separating them. Germline V gives CDR1 SNHLY, CDR2 FYNNEI. The CDR3 has 13 residues. The CDR3 DNA reads TGTGCCAGCAGTGAGTCAGTGGACTATGGCTACACCTTC. This translates into CASSESVDYGYTF.

The chain joins TRBV11-2 to TRBJ2-3; no clear D. The CDR3 length is 13 residues. Deletions cut 2 bases from V and 8 bases from J, with 11 bases between. Looked up from germline, CDR1 is SGHAT and CDR2 is FQNNGV. The CDR3 protein is CASSLLNPGTQYF. As DNA, the CDR3 is TGTGCCAGCAGCTTACTTAACCCGGGTACGCAGTATTTT. The variable domain in full, completed from reference TRBV11-2 and TRBJ2-3, reads EAGVAQSPRYKIIEKRQSVAFWCNPISGHATLYWYQQILGQGPKLLIQFQNNGVVDDSQLPKDRFSAERLKGVDSTLKIQPAKLEDSAVYLCASSLLNPGTQYFGPGTRLTVL.

The rearrangement joins TRBV12-3 or TRBV12-4 to TRBJ2-1, with D unclear. The V gene lost 6 bases and the J gene lost 8 bases, with 14 bases spanning the gap. There are 13 residues in the CDR3. The CDR3 nucleotides are TGTGCCAGCAGGGTCCCAGAGGCGGATGAGCAGTTCTTC. Amino acids: CASRVPEADEQFF.

The chain recombines TRBV5-1 with TRBJ2-7; possibly TRBD2 for D (7 bases). CDR1 is SGHRS and CDR2 is YFSETQ in the germline V gene. The CDR3 is made up of 16 amino acids. Trimming pared 0 bases from V and 5 bases from J, leaving 18 bases between. CDR3 sequence: CASSLAASGGAHEQYF. The CDR3 DNA reads TGCGCCAGCAGCTTGGCCGCAAGTGGGGGGGCCCACGAGCAGTACTTC.

The genes are TRBV7-9 and TRBJ2-7, with TRBD1 identical over 10 bases. Germline CDR1 SEHNR, CDR2 FQNEAQ (reference sequence). The CDR3 runs to 14 residues. J was trimmed by 5 bases and V by 5 bases; bases with no gene match: 6. The CDR3: CASSIDRGPHEQYF. In DNA, the CDR3 is TGTGCCAGCAGCATCGACAGGGGGCCACACGAGCAGTACTTC.

The rearrangement joins TRBV4-2 to TRBJ2-7; 11 nucleotides line up with TRBD2. The V segment lost 1 base and the J segment 1 base; nucleotides outside the gene matches: 3. Germline V gene data show CDR1 as LGHNA and CDR2 as YNFKEQ. This CDR3 has 16 residues. The CDR3 sequence is CASSQVAGGPSYEQYF. In nucleotides, the CDR3 is TGTGCCAGCAGCCAAGTAGCGGGGGGGCCTTCCTACGAGCAGTACTTC.

With regard to this clone: The sample carries other DNA sequences with the same CDR3. This sequence joins TRBV28 and TRBJ1-1; D call uncertain. The CDR3 is made up of 12 amino acids. The V end lost 3 bases, the J end lost 0 bases, and 2 bases lay between the germline ends. Germline V CDR1 and CDR2: MDHEN, SYDVKM. CDR3 nucleotide sequence: TGTGCCAGCAGTTTCATGAACACTGAAGCTTTCTTT. Amino acids: CASSFMNTEAFF.